This passage covers 16 T cell receptor beta chains from one sample sequenced in a study of naive and memory T cell subsets. Specified treatment: skin biopsy from PPD injection site in Mantoux-positive individual. TCR cDNA received a 3' ligated oligonucleotide that carried a UMI. Amplification of ligated cDNA took four PCR rounds with SP2 and nested alpha and beta constant primers. TCRdb analysed the UMI-ligation and nested PCR reads with MiXCR anew, one entry per CDR3 protein. The repertoire has 20,000 to 25,000 distinct CDR3 sequences, roughly 6% of them found once; the top ten carry roughly 6.2%. The starting material was skin, obtained from a tuberculin skin test site. The receptors stem from an adult in good health.

The chain combines TRBV20-1 with TRBJ1-1, with D uncertain. The CDR3 is 12 amino acids. The ends were cut back, 3 bases at V and 11 bases at J, with 16 bases in the middle. Germline V gives CDR1 DFQATT, CDR2 SNEGSKA (reference sequence). The CDR3: CSASSWEVGAFF. CDR3 coding DNA: TGCAGTGCTAGTTCGTGGGAGGTGGGTGCTTTCTTT.

This clonotype was found many times. V usage is TRBV2 and J usage is TRBJ2-7, with 12 bases lining up with TRBD2. CDR1 and CDR2 from the germline V gene are SNHLY and FYNNEI. The CDR3 covers 16 residues. Losses at the gene ends were 6 bases for V and 1 base for J; bases not matched to a gene: 7. CDR3 nucleotide sequence: TGTGCCAGCAGCCCTGGGACTAGCGGGTCGTCCTACGAGCAGTACTTC. Translation: CASSPGTSGSSYEQYF.

In this sample, this clonotype turned up a few times. The V and J genes are TRBV20-1 and TRBJ2-2; D not resolved. The germline gives CDR1 DFQATT, CDR2 SNEGSKA (reference sequence). V lost 0 bases and J lost 5, with 13 bases in between. The CDR3 runs to 15 residues. CDR3 in amino acids: CSAREIIMKTGELFF. As DNA, the CDR3 is TGCAGTGCTAGAGAGATAATAATGAAGACCGGGGAGCTGTTTTTT.

This clonotype was counted many times. This chain joins TRBV14 and TRBJ2-1; TRBD2 matches at 10 bases. J lost 5 bases, V lost 2 bases, and 12 bases had no gene match. The germline V gene encodes CDR1 SGHDN and CDR2 FVKESK. CDR3 length equals 18 residues. CDR3 protein: CASSQLRGGTSANNEQFF. The DNA for the CDR3 is TGTGCCAGCAGCCAACTCCGAGGGGGGACTAGCGCCAACAATGAGCAGTTCTTC.

This clonotype was counted at least ten times. The genes are TRBV6-2 or TRBV6-3 and TRBJ2-7, with D unresolved. Per germline, CDR1 MNHEY and CDR2 SVGEGT. The CDR3 is made up of 15 amino acids. V lost 7 bases and J 0 bases, leaving 16 bases between the germline ends. CDR3 bases: TGTGCCAGCATGGAAACAGCGCGAGGCTCCTACGAGCAGTACTTC. Encoded protein: CASMETARGSYEQYF.

This clonotype was picked up many times. The chain couples TRBV7-9 to TRBJ2-1; 9 bases fit TRBD2. Germline V gene sequence: CDR1 SEHNR, CDR2 FQNEAQ (reference sequence). V lost 3 bases, J lost 10 bases, and 7 bases stayed unmatched. CDR3 length: 14 residues. The CDR3 nucleotides are TGTGCCAGCAGCTTCGAAGCGGGAGGAAAAGAGCAGTTCTTC. Translation: CASSFEAGGKEQFF.

This clonotype rates as medium-sized. V gene TRBV4-3 combines with J gene TRBJ2-7; no reliable D call. Trimming took off 0 bases at V and 4 bases at J, with 7 bases between the two ends. The CDR3 spans 13 residues. The V gene's germline CDR1 is LGHNA and CDR2 YSLEER. The CDR3 DNA is TGCGCCAGCAGCCAAGATTTAGGGTACGAGCAGTACTTC. It encodes CASSQDLGYEQYF.

The chain links TRBV10-1 to TRBJ2-7, with D possibly being TRBD2 (6 bases). CDR3 length: 15 amino acids. V was trimmed by 6 bases and J by 4 bases, leaving 19 bases between them. CDR1 and CDR2 from the germline V gene are WNHNN and SYGVQD (reference sequence). CDR3 in amino acids: CASRCGTSAGYEQYF. DNA of the CDR3: TGCGCCAGCAGATGCGGCACATCGGCGGGATACGAGCAGTACTTC.

This clonotype was picked up a small number of times. The chain couples TRBV7-3 to TRBJ2-1, with D maybe TRBD2 (6 bases). The CDR3 spans 16 residues. Trimming cost V 0 bases and J 6 bases, with 15 bases left between them. Germline assignment: CDR1 SGHTA and CDR2 FQGTGA. CDR3 sequence: CASSLTGTGVPNEQFF. The CDR3 DNA reads as TGTGCCAGCAGCTTAACGGGTACGGGAGTTCCCAATGAGCAGTTCTTC.

CDR3 sequence (DNA): TGTGCCAGCAGTTTAGGCGGCCTCTACGAGCAGTACTTC. Its protein is CASSLGGLYEQYF. The chain joins TRBV12-3 or TRBV12-4 to TRBJ2-7, with no clear D. The CDR3 runs to 13 residues. V was clipped by 1 base and J by 3 bases, with 7 bases between them.

V is TRBV9 and J is TRBJ2-1, with 8 bases aligning to TRBD2. Germline CDR1 and CDR2: SGDLS and YYNGEE. The CDR3 has 17 residues. V lost 1 base and J lost 0; bases outside the gene matches: 6. CDR3 in DNA: TGTGCCAGCAGCGTAAGACTAGCGTCTAGCTCCTACAATGAGCAGTTCTTC. It encodes CASSVRLASSSYNEQFF.

This clonotype rates as large. The chain recombines TRBV4-3 with TRBJ2-7; perhaps TRBD1 as D (5 bases). CDR1 and CDR2 (germline): LGHNA, YSLEER. The CDR3 runs 16 residues. V was cut by 0 bases and J by 4 bases, with 16 bases left in between. The CDR3 here is CASSQDNGRAGYEQYF. The DNA for the CDR3 is TGCGCCAGCAGCCAAGATAATGGCAGGGCTGGTTACGAGCAGTACTTC.

The rearrangement uses TRBV6-2 or TRBV6-3 and TRBJ2-3, with a weak D call TRBD2 (6 bases). Trimming pared 0 bases from V and 3 bases from J, leaving 10 bases between. This CDR3 has 15 amino acids. Germline V lookup: CDR1 MNHEY, CDR2 SVGEGT. The CDR3: CASSYSRLGTDTQYF. The DNA for the CDR3 is TGTGCCAGCAGTTACTCCCGACTAGGGACAGATACGCAGTATTTT.

Many counts were recorded for this clonotype. V is TRBV20-1 and J is TRBJ2-4; D might be TRBD2 (6 bases). The CDR3 consists of 13 residues. V shed 3 bases and J shed 4 bases, with 10 bases lying between them. Germline CDR1 is DFQATT and CDR2 is SNEGSKA (reference sequence). This CDR3 reads CSAREGTKNIQYF. CDR3 bases: TGCAGTGCTAGGGAGGGGACGAAAAACATTCAGTACTTC.

This clonotype was recorded many times. The chain joins TRBV10-3 to TRBJ2-7; 11 bases match TRBD2. Trimming at V came to 4 bases and at J to 6 bases, leaving 2 bases not matched to a gene. The CDR3 spans 13 residues. Germline V gene lookup returns CDR1 ENHRY and CDR2 SYGVKD. The CDR3 DNA reads as TGTGCCATCAGTGGCGGGACTAGCGGCGAGCAGTACTTC. Translation: CAISGGTSGEQYF.

This clonotype was found a few times. The rearrangement links TRBV11-2 to TRBJ1-2; a weak D match, TRBD1 (6 bases). Trimming left V 4 bases short and J 4 bases short, with 13 bases between. Germline CDR1 reads SGHAT; CDR2 reads FQNNGV. This CDR3 is built from 14 residues. DNA for the CDR3: TGTGCCAGCAGCTCACCGGGACAAGTCTATGGCTACACCTTC. Encoded protein: CASSSPGQVYGYTF.